This T cell receptor beta chain comes out of a study of T cells in Graves' hyperthyroidism and ophthalmopathy. This CDR3 is 13 amino acids long. The germline CDR1 and CDR2 sequences are WNHNN and SYGVQD (reference sequence). V dropped 7 bases and J dropped 2; count of bases not matched to a gene: 4. Ten or more counts support this clonotype. Amplification yielded TCR beta CDR3 regions, with RNA transcripts as the source. A set of HTBI primers served as the primers for a first-round RT-PCR of the TCR CDR3. TCRdb passed the multiplex PCR reads through MiXCR, listing each CDR3 protein once. Found here are about 400,000 distinct CDR3 sequences, 15% to 18% of them singletons; the top ten hold almost 8%.

The chain joins TRBV10-1 to TRBJ2-7; 8 bases align to TRBD2. Sequencing was done on a sample of blood. This sequence was found in a woman aged 18-30 years with Graves' hyperthyroidism. CDR3 protein: CASKGLVAYEQYF. DNA of the CDR3: TGCGCCAGCAAGGGACTAGTGGCCTACGAGCAGTACTTC.